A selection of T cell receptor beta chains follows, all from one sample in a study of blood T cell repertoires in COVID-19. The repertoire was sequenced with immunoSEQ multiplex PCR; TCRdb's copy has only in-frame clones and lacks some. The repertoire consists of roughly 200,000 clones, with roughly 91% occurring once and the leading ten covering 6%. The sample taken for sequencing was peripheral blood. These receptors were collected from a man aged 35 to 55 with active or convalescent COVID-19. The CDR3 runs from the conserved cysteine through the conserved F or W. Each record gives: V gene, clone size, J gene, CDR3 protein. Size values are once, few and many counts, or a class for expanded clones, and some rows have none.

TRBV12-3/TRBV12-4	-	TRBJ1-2	CASSLDSTYGYTF
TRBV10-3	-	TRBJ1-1	CAISVTGGTEAFF
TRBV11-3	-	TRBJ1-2	CASSLVRSGPSDGYTF
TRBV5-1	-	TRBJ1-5	CASSLAAEPNQPQHF
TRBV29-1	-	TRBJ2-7	CSVVIPGTGGAEQYF
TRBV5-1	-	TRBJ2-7	CASSSGQGAYHEQYF
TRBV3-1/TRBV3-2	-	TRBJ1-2	CASSPGTGGSYGYTF
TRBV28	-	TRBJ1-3	CASSFPGNGNTIYF
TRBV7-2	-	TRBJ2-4	CASSLEPGNIQYF
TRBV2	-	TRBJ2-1	CASSFRGDEQFF
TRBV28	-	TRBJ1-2	CASISRGQHGYTF
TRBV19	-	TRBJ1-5	CASRPRQVAGNQPQHF
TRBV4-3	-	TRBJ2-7	CASSQAYPGTYEQYF
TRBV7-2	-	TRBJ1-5	CASSPGTTWNQPQHF
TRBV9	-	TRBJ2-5	CASSRGHDETQYF
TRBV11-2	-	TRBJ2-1	CASSPRGGTGDNEQFF
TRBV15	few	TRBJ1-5	CATSIKQGLLNF
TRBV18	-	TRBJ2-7	CASSPGLAGDYEQYF
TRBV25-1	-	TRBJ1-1	CASMGQGAPAFF
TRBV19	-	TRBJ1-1	CASSVTVNTEAFF